There are a few counts of the clone carrying this T cell receptor beta chain. What it binds is unknown. The data were taken from a study of beta chain features in type 1 diabetes. Study-level findings and limits: Patients with type 1 diabetes showed fewer VDJ junction insertions and more deletions. When Type 1 diabetes patients were examined, their TCRB CDR3s proved moderately but significantly shorter in all four CD4+ subsets.

Averaging about 116 mL, one heparinised blood draw came from each individual donor. The CDR3 is 15 amino acids. CDR1 and CDR2 from the germline V gene are LGHNA and YSLEER. V shed 4 bases and J 4 bases; nucleotides not matched to a gene: 7. All of the isolated RNA was reverse transcribed, so expressed TCRB transcripts were sequenced. Clones were read by immunoSEQ multiplex PCR, and TCRdb kept only the in-frame ones, dropping some. The sample has some 150,000 clones, around 10% seen once. The TCR originated in a man younger than 35 in good health. The sequencing sample was made of central memory CD4+ T cells from blood. The gene calls are TRBV4-3 and TRBJ2-7; 10 bases are a match to TRBD1. CDR3 bases: TGCGCCAGCAGCCTAAACCGGGGACAGGGGTACGAGCAGTACTTC. Its translation is CASSLNRGQGYEQYF.